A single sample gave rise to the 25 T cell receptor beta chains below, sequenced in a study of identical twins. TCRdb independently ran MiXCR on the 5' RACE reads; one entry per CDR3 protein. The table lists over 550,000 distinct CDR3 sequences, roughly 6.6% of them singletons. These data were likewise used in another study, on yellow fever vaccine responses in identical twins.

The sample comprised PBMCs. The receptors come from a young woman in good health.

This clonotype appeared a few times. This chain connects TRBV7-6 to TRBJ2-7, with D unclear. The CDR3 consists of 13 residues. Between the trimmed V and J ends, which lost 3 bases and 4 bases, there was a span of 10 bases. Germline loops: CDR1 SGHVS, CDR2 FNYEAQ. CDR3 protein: CASSFKVEYEQYF. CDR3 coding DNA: TGTGCCAGCAGCTTTAAGGTAGAATACGAGCAGTACTTC.

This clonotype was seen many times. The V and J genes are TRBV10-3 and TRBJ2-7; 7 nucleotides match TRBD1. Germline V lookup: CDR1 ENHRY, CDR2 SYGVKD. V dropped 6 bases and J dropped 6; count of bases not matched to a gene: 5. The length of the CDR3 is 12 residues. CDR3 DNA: TGTGCCATCAGCGTACAGGGGTCCGAGCAGTACGTC. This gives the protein CAISVQGSEQYV.

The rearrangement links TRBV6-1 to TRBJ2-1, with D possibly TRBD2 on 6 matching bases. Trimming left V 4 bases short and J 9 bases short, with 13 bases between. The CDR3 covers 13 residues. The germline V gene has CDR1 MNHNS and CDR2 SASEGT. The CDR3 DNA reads TGTGCCAGCAGTGCGGTCCGGGGGACTGAGCAGTTCTTC. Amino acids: CASSAVRGTEQFF.

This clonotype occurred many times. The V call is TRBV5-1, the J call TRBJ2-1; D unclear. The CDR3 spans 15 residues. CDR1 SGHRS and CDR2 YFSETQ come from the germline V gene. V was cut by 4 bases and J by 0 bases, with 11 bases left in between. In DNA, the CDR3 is TGCGCCAGCAGCCCCAGCCAATCCTCCTACAATGAGCAGTTCTTC. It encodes CASSPSQSSYNEQFF.

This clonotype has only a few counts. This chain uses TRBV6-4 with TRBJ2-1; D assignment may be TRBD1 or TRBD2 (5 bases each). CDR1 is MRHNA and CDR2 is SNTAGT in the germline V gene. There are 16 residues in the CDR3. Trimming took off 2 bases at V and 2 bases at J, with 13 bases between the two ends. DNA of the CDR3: TGTGCCAGCAGTGACGTTGAGGGGAGTACCTACAATGAGCAGTTCTTC. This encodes CASSDVEGSTYNEQFF.

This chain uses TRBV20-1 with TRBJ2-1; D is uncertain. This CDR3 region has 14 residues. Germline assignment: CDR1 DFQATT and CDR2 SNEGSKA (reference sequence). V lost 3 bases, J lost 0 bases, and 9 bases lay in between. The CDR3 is CSASFGFSYNEQFF. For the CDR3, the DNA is TGCAGTGCTAGTTTTGGATTCTCCTACAATGAGCAGTTCTTC.

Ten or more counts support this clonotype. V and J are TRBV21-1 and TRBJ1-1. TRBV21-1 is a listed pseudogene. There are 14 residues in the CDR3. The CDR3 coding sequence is TGTGCCAGCAGCAAATCGAAAAGCAACACTGAAGCTTTCTTT. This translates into CASSKSKSNTEAFF.

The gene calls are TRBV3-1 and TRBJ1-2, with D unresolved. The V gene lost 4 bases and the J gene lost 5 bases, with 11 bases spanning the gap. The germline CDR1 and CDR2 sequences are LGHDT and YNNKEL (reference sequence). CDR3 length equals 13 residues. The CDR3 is CASSPPDAYGYTF. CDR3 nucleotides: TGTGCCAGCAGCCCGCCTGACGCTTATGGCTACACCTTC.

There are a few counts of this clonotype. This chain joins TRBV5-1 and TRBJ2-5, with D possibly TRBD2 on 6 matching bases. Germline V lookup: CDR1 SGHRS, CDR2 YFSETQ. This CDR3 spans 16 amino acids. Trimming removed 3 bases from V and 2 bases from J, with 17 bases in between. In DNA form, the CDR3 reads TGCGCCAGCAGCTCACTAGGGAGGCCTACTCAAGAGACCCAGTACTTC. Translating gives CASSSLGRPTQETQYF.

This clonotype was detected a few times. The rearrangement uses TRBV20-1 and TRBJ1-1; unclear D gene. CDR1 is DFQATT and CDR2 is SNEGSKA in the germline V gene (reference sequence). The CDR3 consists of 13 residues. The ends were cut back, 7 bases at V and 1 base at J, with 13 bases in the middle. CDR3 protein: CSVPGRGNTEAFF. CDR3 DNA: TGCAGTGTCCCCGGGCGGGGGAACACTGAAGCTTTCTTT.

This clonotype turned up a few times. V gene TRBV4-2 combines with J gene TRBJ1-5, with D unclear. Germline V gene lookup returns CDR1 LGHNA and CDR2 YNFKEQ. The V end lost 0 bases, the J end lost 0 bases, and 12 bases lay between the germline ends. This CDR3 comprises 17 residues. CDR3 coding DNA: TGTGCCAGCAGCCAAGATCGGGCGGAGTATAGCAATCAGCCCCAGCATTTT. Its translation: CASSQDRAEYSNQPQHF.

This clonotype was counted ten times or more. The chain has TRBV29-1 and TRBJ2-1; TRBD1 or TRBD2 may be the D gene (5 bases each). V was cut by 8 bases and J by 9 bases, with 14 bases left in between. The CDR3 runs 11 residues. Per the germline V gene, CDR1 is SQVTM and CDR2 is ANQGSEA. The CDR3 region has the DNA TGCAGCACCGTGGGGGAGAGTGAGCAGTTCTTC. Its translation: CSTVGESEQFF.

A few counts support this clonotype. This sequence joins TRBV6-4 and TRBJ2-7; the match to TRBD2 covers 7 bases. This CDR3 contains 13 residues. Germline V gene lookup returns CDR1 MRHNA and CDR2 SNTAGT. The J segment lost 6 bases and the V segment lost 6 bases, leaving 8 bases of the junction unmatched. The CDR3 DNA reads TGTGCCAGCAGCCCCGGAGCGGGGCGCGAGCAGTACTTC. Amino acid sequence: CASSPGAGREQYF.

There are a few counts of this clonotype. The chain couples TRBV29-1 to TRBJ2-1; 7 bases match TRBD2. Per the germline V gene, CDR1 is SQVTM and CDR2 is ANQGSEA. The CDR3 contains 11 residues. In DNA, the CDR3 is TGCGGCGGGAGTTCCTACAATGAGCAGTTCTTC. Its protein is CGGSSYNEQFF.

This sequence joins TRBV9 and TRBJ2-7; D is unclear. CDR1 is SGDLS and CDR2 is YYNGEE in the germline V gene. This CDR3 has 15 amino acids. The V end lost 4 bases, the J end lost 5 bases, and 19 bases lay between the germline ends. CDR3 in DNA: TGTGCCAGCAGCACCAGTCCGGGCCCCTGGGACGAGCAGTACTTC. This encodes CASSTSPGPWDEQYF.

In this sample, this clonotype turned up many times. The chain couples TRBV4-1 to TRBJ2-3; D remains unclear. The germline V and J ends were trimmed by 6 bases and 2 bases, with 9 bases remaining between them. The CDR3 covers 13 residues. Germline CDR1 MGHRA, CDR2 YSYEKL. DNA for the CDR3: TGCGCCAGCAGAGGGTCCTACACAGATACGCAGTATTTT. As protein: CASRGSYTDTQYF.

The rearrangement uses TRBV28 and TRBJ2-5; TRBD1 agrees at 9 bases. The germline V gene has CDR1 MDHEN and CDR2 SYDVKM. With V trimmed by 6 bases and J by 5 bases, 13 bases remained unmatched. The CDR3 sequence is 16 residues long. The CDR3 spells CASSYETGGAEETQYF. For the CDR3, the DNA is TGTGCCAGCAGCTATGAAACAGGGGGCGCTGAGGAGACCCAGTACTTC.

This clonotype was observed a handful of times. CDR3: CASSATGLVRADTQYF. The CDR3 coding sequence is TGTGCCAGCAGCGCCACAGGGTTGGTCCGGGCAGATACGCAGTATTTT. V gene TRBV9 combines with J gene TRBJ2-3; D might be TRBD1 (6 bases). The CDR3 spans 16 residues. The V gene lost 3 bases and the J gene lost 4 bases, with 18 bases spanning the gap. The V gene's germline CDR1 is SGDLS and CDR2 YYNGEE.

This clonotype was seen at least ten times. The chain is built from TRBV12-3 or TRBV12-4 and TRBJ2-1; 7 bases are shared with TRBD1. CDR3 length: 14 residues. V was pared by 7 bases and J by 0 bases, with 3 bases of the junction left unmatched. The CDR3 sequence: CASIGDSSYNEQFF. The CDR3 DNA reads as TGTGCCAGCATTGGGGACAGCTCCTACAATGAGCAGTTCTTC.

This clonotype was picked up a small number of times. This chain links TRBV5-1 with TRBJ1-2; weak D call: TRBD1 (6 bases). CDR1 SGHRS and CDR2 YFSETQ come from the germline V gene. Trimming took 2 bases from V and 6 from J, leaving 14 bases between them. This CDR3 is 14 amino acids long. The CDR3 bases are TGCGCCAGCAGCTTACCCACAGGGCTGGATGGCTACACCTTC. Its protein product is CASSLPTGLDGYTF.

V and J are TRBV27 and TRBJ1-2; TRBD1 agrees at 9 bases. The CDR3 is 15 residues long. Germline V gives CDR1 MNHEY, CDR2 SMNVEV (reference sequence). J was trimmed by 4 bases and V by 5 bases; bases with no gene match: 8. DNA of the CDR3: TGTGCCAGCAGTACCGGGACAGGGATAGTCTATGGCTACACCTTC. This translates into CASSTGTGIVYGYTF.

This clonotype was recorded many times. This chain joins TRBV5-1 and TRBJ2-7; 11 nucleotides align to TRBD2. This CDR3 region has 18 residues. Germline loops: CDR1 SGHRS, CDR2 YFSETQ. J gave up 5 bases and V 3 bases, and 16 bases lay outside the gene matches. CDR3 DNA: TGCGCCAGCAGCTCGAAACGCTCACTAGCGGGAGTAAGGAACGAGCAGTACTTC. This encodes CASSSKRSLAGVRNEQYF.

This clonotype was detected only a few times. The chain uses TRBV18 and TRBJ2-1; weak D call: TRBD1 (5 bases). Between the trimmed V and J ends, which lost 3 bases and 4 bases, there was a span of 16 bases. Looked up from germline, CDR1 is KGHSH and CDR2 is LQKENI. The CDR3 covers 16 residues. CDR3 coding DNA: TGTGCCAGCTCACCTCGGCAGGGCCCCTATTACAATGAGCAGTTCTTC. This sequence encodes CASSPRQGPYYNEQFF.

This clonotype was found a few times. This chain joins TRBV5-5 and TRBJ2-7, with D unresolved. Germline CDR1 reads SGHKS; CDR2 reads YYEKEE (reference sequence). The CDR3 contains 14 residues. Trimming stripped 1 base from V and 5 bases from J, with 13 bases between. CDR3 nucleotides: TGTGCCAGCAGCTTGTGGCAGTTGCGGAACGAGCAGTACTTC. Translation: CASSLWQLRNEQYF.

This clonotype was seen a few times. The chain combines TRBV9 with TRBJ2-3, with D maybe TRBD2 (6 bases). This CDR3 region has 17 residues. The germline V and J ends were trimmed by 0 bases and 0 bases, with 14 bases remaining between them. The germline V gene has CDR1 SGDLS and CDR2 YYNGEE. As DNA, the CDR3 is TGTGCCAGCAGCGTAGCCTTCGGGCTAGCGAGCACAGATACGCAGTATTTT. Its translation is CASSVAFGLASTDTQYF.